The 10 T cell receptor beta chains reported below all come from one sample, sequenced in a study of cytomegalovirus exposure and HLA in healthy donors. Primers: 60 Vbeta forward and 13 Jbeta reverse. Clones were sequenced by immunoSEQ multiplex PCR, and TCRdb holds only the in-frame ones, with some missing. The data show roughly 200,000 clones, with roughly 89% seen just once and around 1% held by the top ten. The sequenced material came from PBMCs. The receptors come from a woman aged 18 to 35 in good health and CMV-seronegative.

The chain joins TRBV15 to TRBJ1-1; 9 bases fit TRBD1. Germline V gene lookup returns CDR1 LNHNV and CDR2 YYDKDF (reference sequence). V lost 3 bases and J lost 11; bases outside the gene matches: 4. This CDR3 contains 12 residues. The CDR3 is CATSSHRGLAFF. In DNA form, the CDR3 reads TGTGCCACCAGCAGCCACAGGGGGCTGGCTTTCTTT.

This chain links TRBV18 with TRBJ1-4; no reliable D call. This CDR3 comprises 14 residues. The V end lost 6 bases, the J end lost 5 bases, and 13 bases lay between the germline ends. Germline CDR1 and CDR2: KGHSH and LQKENI. The CDR3 region is CASSRRGTNEKLFF. The CDR3 coding sequence is TGTGCCAGCTCGCGTCGGGGTACCAATGAAAAACTGTTTTTT. Based on the CDR3 plus reference TRBV18 and TRBJ1-4, the full variable domain is NAGVMQNPRHLVRRRGQEARLRCSPMKGHSHVYWYRQLPEEGLKFMVYLQKENIIDESGMPKERFSAEFPKEGPSILRIQQVVRGDSAAYFCASSRRGTNEKLFFGSGTQLSVL.

Only one count was recorded for this clone. The gene calls are TRBV19 and TRBJ2-3, with a weak D call TRBD1 (5 bases). Germline V gene lookup returns CDR1 LNHDA and CDR2 SQIVND (reference sequence). The CDR3 extends over 13 amino acids. V was cut by 7 bases and J by 2 bases, with 10 bases left in between. The chain's CDR3 is CASNWGNTDTQYF. The CDR3 region has the DNA TGTGCCAGTAATTGGGGCAACACAGATACGCAGTATTTT.

The chain carries TRBV30 and TRBJ2-5; weak D call: TRBD2 (5 bases). The CDR3 is 14 amino acids. Trimming took 0 bases from V and 11 from J, leaving 19 bases between them. Germline-derived CDR1 and CDR2 are GTSNPN and SVGIG (reference sequence). The CDR3 sequence: CAWSVRVGYGEQYF. CDR3 DNA sequence: TGTGCCTGGAGTGTACGGGTTGGGTACGGGGAGCAGTACTTC. The full variable domain, rest sourced from reference TRBV30 and TRBJ2-5, is SQTIHQWPATLVQPVGSPLSLECTVEGTSNPNLYWYRQAAGRGLQLLFYSVGIGQISSEVPQNLSASRPQDRQFILSSKKLLLSDSGFYLCAWSVRVGYGEQYFGPGTRLLVL.

V gene TRBV5-6 combines with J gene TRBJ1-5; possibly TRBD1 for D (6 bases). The V gene lost 4 bases and the J gene lost 5 bases, with 10 bases spanning the gap. The CDR3 covers 13 residues. CDR1 is SGHDT and CDR2 is YYEEEE in the germline V gene. As DNA, the CDR3 is TGTGCCAGCAGCACTAGGACAGATCAGCCCCAGCATTTT. This encodes CASSTRTDQPQHF.

J is TRBJ2-7 and V is TRBV5-1; the match to TRBD2 covers 12 bases. Germline V gives CDR1 SGHRS, CDR2 YFSETQ. The CDR3 contains 16 residues. J was trimmed by 2 bases and V by 4 bases; bases with no gene match: 7. The CDR3 spells CASSPSRLAGAYEQYF. CDR3 DNA: TGCGCCAGCAGCCCCTCCCGACTAGCGGGAGCCTACGAGCAGTACTTC.

This clone was counted a few times. The sample contains more than one DNA sequence encoding this CDR3. The gene calls are TRBV2 and TRBJ2-5; D is ambiguous. V lost 0 bases and J lost 0, with 5 bases in between. The CDR3 is 14 residues long. Germline values: CDR1 SNHLY, CDR2 FYNNEI. CDR3 protein: CASSEAEYQETQYF. In DNA, the CDR3 is TGTGCCAGCAGTGAAGCAGAGTACCAAGAGACCCAGTACTTC.

V is TRBV5-1 and J is TRBJ2-3; 11 bases line up with TRBD2. The V gene's germline CDR1 is SGHRS and CDR2 YFSETQ. The CDR3 spans 16 residues. With V trimmed by 4 bases and J by 0 bases, 4 bases remained unmatched. The DNA of the CDR3 is TGCGCCAGCAGCGTGACTAGCGGGACTAGCACAGATACGCAGTATTTT. It is translated as CASSVTSGTSTDTQYF.

The chain links TRBV15 to TRBJ1-5, with D hard to call. The CDR3 loop spans 15 amino acids. V was pared by 1 base and J by 3 bases, with 10 bases between. Germline V gene lookup returns CDR1 LNHNV and CDR2 YYDKDF (reference sequence). Here the CDR3 reads CATSRGGQYNQPQHF. In DNA, the CDR3 is TGTGCCACCAGCAGAGGAGGGCAGTACAATCAGCCCCAGCATTTT. The variable domain in full, with the rest retrieved from reference TRBV15 and TRBJ1-5, is DAMVIQNPRYQVTQFGKPVTLSCSQTLNHNVMYWYQQKSSQAPKLLFHYYDKDFNNEADTPDNFQSRRPNTSFCFLDIRSPGLGDTAMYLCATSRGGQYNQPQHFGDGTRLSIL.

This rearrangement joins TRBV5-6 to TRBJ2-5, with D perhaps TRBD1 (6 bases). CDR3 size: 12 residues. Trimming removed 0 bases from V and 11 bases from J, with 11 bases in between. CDR1 and CDR2 (germline): SGHDT, YYEEEE. The CDR3: CASSLGQAGQYF. The CDR3 region has the DNA TGTGCCAGCAGCTTGGGACAGGCTGGGCAGTACTTC.